Below, 10 T cell receptor beta chains from the same sample are listed, as sequenced in a study of blood T cells in healthy people across ages. The use of a sample-barcoded 5' primer and a J-beta primer mix characterized a second PCR of 7 to 11 cycles. TCRdb re-called the 5' RACE reads with MiXCR, one entry per CDR3 protein. Counted here are under 1 million distinct CDR3 sequences, 44% occurring once; the ten biggest clones make up roughly 19%. Sequencing was performed on blood. These receptors were collected from a man aged 55 to 70 in good health.

The V call is TRBV7-2, the J call TRBJ2-7; D gene unclear. V lost 4 bases, J lost 5 bases, and 9 bases lay in between. CDR1 SGHTA and CDR2 FQGNSA come from the germline V gene. There are 12 residues in the CDR3. The chain's CDR3 is CASSSQLNEQYF. The CDR3, as DNA: TGTGCCAGCAGCTCCCAGCTAAACGAGCAGTACTTC.

The chain combines TRBV24-1 with TRBJ2-7; D is perhaps TRBD1 (5 bases). CDR3 size: 13 residues. The germline V gene has CDR1 KGHDR and CDR2 SFDVKD. Trimming cost V 4 bases and J 3 bases, with 9 bases left between them. The CDR3 nucleotides read TGTGCCACCAGTGAAAGGGGTTTCTACGAGCAGTACTTC. Its translation is CATSERGFYEQYF.

The V call is TRBV7-2, the J call TRBJ2-3, with 9 bases matching TRBD2. Germline loops: CDR1 SGHTA, CDR2 FQGNSA. The CDR3 extends over 16 amino acids. The junction had 6 bases not matched to a gene; V was cut back by 3 bases and J by 2 bases. This CDR3 reads CASSFSSGGYTDTQYF. In DNA form, the CDR3 reads TGTGCCAGCAGCTTTAGTAGCGGGGGCTACACAGATACGCAGTATTTT.

J is TRBJ1-1 and V is TRBV7-2; tentative D call: TRBD1 (5 bases). The CDR3 has 16 amino acids. The V gene lost 2 bases and the J gene lost 0 bases, with 13 bases spanning the gap. Germline CDR1 reads SGHTA; CDR2 reads FQGNSA. Here the CDR3 reads CASSLSGGTMNTEAFF. The DNA of the CDR3 is TGTGCCAGCAGCTTATCGGGGGGGACCATGAACACTGAAGCTTTCTTT.

This clonotype was counted only a few times. This chain joins TRBV6-9 and TRBJ1-2; D not certain. In germline, CDR1 is MNHGY, CDR2 SVAAGI. V was clipped by 5 bases and J by 8 bases, with 18 bases between them. CDR3 length: 14 residues. The CDR3, as DNA: TGTGCCAGCAGTCCATACAAGGAGCAGGACGGCTACACCTTC. It encodes CASSPYKEQDGYTF.

The chain combines TRBV10-3 with TRBJ2-1, with 10 nucleotides matching TRBD2. The CDR3 has 15 residues. Germline V gives CDR1 ENHRY, CDR2 SYGVKD. V was clipped by 4 bases and J by 3 bases; unmatched bases: 3. This chain's CDR3 is CAISGSGGDYNEQFF. As DNA, the CDR3 is TGTGCCATCAGTGGGAGCGGGGGGGACTACAATGAGCAGTTCTTC.

The gene calls are TRBV15 and TRBJ2-5; D may correspond to TRBD1 or TRBD2 (5 bases each). This CDR3 contains 14 residues. Trimming removed 4 bases from V and 5 bases from J, with 14 bases in between. Germline V gives CDR1 LNHNV, CDR2 YYDKDF (reference sequence). In DNA form, the CDR3 reads TGTGCCACCAGCACGGCTTGGGGGTCTGAGACCCAGTACTTC. This gives the protein CATSTAWGSETQYF. Variable domain in full (rest from reference TRBV15 and TRBJ2-5): DAMVIQNPRYQVTQFGKPVTLSCSQTLNHNVMYWYQQKSSQAPKLLFHYYDKDFNNEADTPDNFQSRRPNTSFCFLDIRSPGLGDTAMYLCATSTAWGSETQYFGPGTRLLVL.

The chain carries TRBV4-3 and TRBJ1-2; no reliable D call. This CDR3 comprises 14 residues. V was clipped by 0 bases and J by 7 bases, with 12 bases between them. The germline V gene has CDR1 LGHNA and CDR2 YSLEER. DNA for the CDR3: TGCGCCAGCAGCCAAGATCGGAAAGCGGTTGGCTACACCTTC. Encoded protein: CASSQDRKAVGYTF.

The chain recombines TRBV14 with TRBJ2-7; either TRBD1 or TRBD2 may fit D (5 bases each). Trimming left V 4 bases short and J 3 bases short, with 10 bases between. The CDR3 has 13 residues. In germline, CDR1 is SGHDN, CDR2 FVKESK. The CDR3: CASSRLRGYEQYF. CDR3 DNA: TGTGCCAGCAGCCGATTGAGGGGCTACGAGCAGTACTTC.

The chain joins TRBV7-2 to TRBJ2-4; 8 bases align to TRBD1. Losses at the gene ends were 5 bases for V and 3 bases for J; bases not matched to a gene: 15. Germline V gene sequence: CDR1 SGHTA, CDR2 FQGNSA. This CDR3 is 18 amino acids long. The CDR3 sequence is CASSPRTGSGMVKNIQYF. CDR3 nucleotide sequence: TGTGCCAGCAGCCCGCGGACAGGGTCCGGGATGGTCAAAAACATTCAGTACTTC.